Presented here are 11 T cell receptor beta chains from one specimen sequenced in a study of T cell repertoires in cytomegalovirus infection. TCRdb redid the calling of the reads with MiXCR, one entry per CDR3 protein. Of fewer than 900,000 distinct CDR3 sequences in the sample, 25% to 35% were seen once. Antigens for these TCRs are unknown. The specimen was cultured CD8+ T cells from PBMCs, collected from culture after CMV antigen stimulation. The source of these receptors is a human donor in good health (CMV status not recorded). Some clones in this sample may be carry-over from other donors' samples.

The chain combines TRBV6-1 with TRBJ1-2; D is possibly TRBD1 (6 bases). From germline, CDR1 is MNHNS and CDR2 SASEGT. V was trimmed by 8 bases and J by 3 bases, leaving 10 bases between them. The CDR3 has 12 amino acids. The DNA for the CDR3 is TGTGCCAGCCTGGGGGCTCACTATGGCTACACCTTC. It specifies CASLGAHYGYTF.

V gene TRBV2 combines with J gene TRBJ2-1; 7 nucleotides align to TRBD1. The length of the CDR3 is 15 residues. From germline, CDR1 is SNHLY and CDR2 FYNNEI. Germline trimming cut 3 bases from V and 2 bases from J; bases unmatched to any gene: 4. The chain's CDR3 is CASSDRQGTYNEQFF. For the CDR3, the DNA is TGTGCCAGCAGTGACCGACAGGGTACCTACAATGAGCAGTTCTTC. The full variable domain, completed using reference TRBV2 and TRBJ2-1, is EPEVTQTPSHQVTQMGQEVILRCVPISNHLYFYWYRQILGQKVEFLVSFYNNEISEKSEIFDDQFSVERPDGSNFTLKIRSTKLEDSAMYFCASSDRQGTYNEQFFGPGTRLTVL.

V is TRBV27 and J is TRBJ2-3, with TRBD2 matching over 10 bases. The junction had 13 bases not matched to a gene; V was cut back by 4 bases and J by 6 bases. The CDR3 length is 17 residues. Looked up from germline, CDR1 is MNHEY and CDR2 is SMNVEV (reference sequence). CDR3 sequence reads: CASSSRTSGVWKDTQYF. In nucleotides, the CDR3 is TGTGCCAGCAGTTCCCGGACTAGCGGCGTTTGGAAGGATACGCAGTATTTT.

The chain employs TRBV6-5 and TRBJ2-6; D ambiguous. Trimming shortened V by 6 bases and J by 0 bases, and 9 bases separated the two germline ends. The CDR3 is made up of 15 amino acids. Germline V gives CDR1 MNHEY, CDR2 SVGAGI. Here the CDR3 reads CASSQSTSGANVLTF. The CDR3 DNA sequence: TGTGCCAGCAGCCAGTCTACCTCTGGGGCCAACGTCCTGACTTTC.

CDR3 sequence reads: CASSRPGRNTGELFF. In DNA, the CDR3 is TGTGCCAGCAGCCGACCGGGACGGAACACCGGGGAGCTGTTTTTT. V usage is TRBV7-9 and J usage is TRBJ2-2, with D perhaps TRBD1 or TRBD2 (5 bases each). Trimming left V 5 bases short and J 1 base short, with 11 bases between. CDR1 is SEHNR and CDR2 is FQNEAQ in the germline V gene (reference sequence). This CDR3 contains 15 residues. The complete variable domain, with remaining parts taken from reference TRBV7-9 and TRBJ2-2, reads DTGVSQNPRHKITKRGQNVTFRCDPISEHNRLYWYRQTLGQGPEFLTYFQNEAQLEKSRLLSDRFSAERPKGSFSTLEIQRTEQGDSAMYLCASSRPGRNTGELFFGEGSRLTVL.

This clonotype was detected only once. This could be a read error, since a much larger clone is one nucleotide away. V and J are TRBV7-2 and TRBJ2-5, with D possibly being TRBD2 (6 bases). Germline V gives CDR1 SGHTA, CDR2 FQGNSA. Trimming removed 5 bases at V and 5 bases at J, with 12 bases between. The CDR3 loop spans 13 amino acids. The CDR3 spells CASSVDGGETQYF. CDR3 coding DNA: TGTGCCAGCAGCGTTGACGGAGGGGAGACCCAGTACTTC.

This clonotype turned up a few times. The CDR3 reads CASSAGHSGNTIYF. The CDR3 coding sequence is TGTGCCAGCAGCGCAGGGCACTCTGGAAACACCATATATTTT. This chain connects TRBV12-3 or TRBV12-4 to TRBJ1-3; D is possibly TRBD1 (5 bases). V lost 6 bases, J lost 0 bases, and 9 bases lay in between. The CDR3 length is 14 residues.

The V call is TRBV2, the J call TRBJ2-2; TRBD1 matches at 8 bases. The CDR3 extends over 15 amino acids. Germline assignment: CDR1 SNHLY and CDR2 FYNNEI. With V trimmed by 6 bases and J by 3 bases, 6 bases remained unmatched. Here the CDR3 reads CASRDRGQDTGELFF. CDR3 sequence (DNA): TGTGCCAGCAGAGATCGGGGACAGGACACCGGGGAGCTGTTTTTT.

This clonotype was detected a few times. The chain carries TRBV19 and TRBJ2-1; D uncertain. Trimming cost V 3 bases and J 8 bases, with 8 bases left between them. The CDR3 length is 12 residues. CDR1 and CDR2 from the germline V gene are LNHDA and SQIVND (reference sequence). The CDR3, as DNA: TGTGCCAGTAGTATCCTCGGGCATGAGCAGTTCTTC. This encodes CASSILGHEQFF.

This clonotype was picked up many times. The chain links TRBV7-9 to TRBJ2-5; no clear D gene. Germline V CDR1 and CDR2: SEHNR, FQNEAQ (reference sequence). This CDR3 spans 17 amino acids. V dropped 1 base and J dropped 2 bases, with 17 bases sitting between them. The CDR3 here is CASSLVGSGHLQETQYF. DNA of the CDR3: TGTGCCAGCAGCTTAGTTGGGTCAGGCCACCTTCAAGAGACCCAGTACTTC.

The rearrangement links TRBV6-6 to TRBJ1-4; tentative D call: TRBD1 (5 bases). CDR1 is MNHNY, CDR2 SVGAGI, per germline (reference sequence). The CDR3 sequence is 16 residues long. The V end was cut by 5 bases, the J end by 6 bases, with 19 bases between. The CDR3: CASSTRRGGSDEKLFF. CDR3 coding DNA: TGTGCCAGCAGTACCCGCCGGGGGGGGAGTGATGAAAAACTGTTTTTT.